The text below deals with one T cell receptor (beta chain). Its antigen is undetermined. This entry belongs to a study of OX40 agonist ivuxolimab in advanced cancers. Study at large: Prior checkpoint blockade (anti-PD-1, anti-PD-L1 or anti-CTLA-4) was permitted; around 40% had it. Study-level results: CD4+ T cells averaged fewer expanded clones than CD8+ T cells. Individuals who were partial responders at 0.1-3.0 mg/kg had clonal expansion that ranked among the lowest.

Clones were sequenced by immunoSEQ multiplex PCR, and TCRdb holds only the in-frame ones, with some missing. The profile shows tens of thousands of clones, over 75% of them singletons. The material was CD4+ or CD8+ T cells sorted from blood, obtained in a trial of the OX40 agonist ivuxolimab. This receptor was taken from an adult with an advanced solid tumor such as melanoma, head and neck, liver or kidney cancer.

The CDR3 DNA sequence: TGCGCCAGCAGCTCGGGACAGGGGGCGGTCGATGAGCAGTTCTTC. Encoded protein: CASSSGQGAVDEQFF. This chain joins TRBV5-1 and TRBJ2-1; TRBD1 matches at 12 bases. This CDR3 has 15 residues. From germline, CDR1 is SGHRS and CDR2 YFSETQ. The ends lost 3 bases at V and 8 bases at J; junction bases unmatched: 6.